What follows describes a single T cell receptor (beta chain). No antigen is known for it. Additional DNA sequences in this sample encode the identical CDR3. Germline V lookup: CDR1 SGHRS, CDR2 YFSETQ. The ends were cut back, 0 bases at V and 2 bases at J, with 8 bases in the middle. The CDR3 covers 14 residues. The sample belongs to a study of shared clonotypes between healthy human individuals. The study, taken as a whole, reports: Lower generation probabilities were found for non-shared clonotypes than for those shared by all four donors.

The assay used deep level. The authors loaded roughly 200 ng DNA, around 30,000 T cell genomes, into sorted-subset replicate PCRs. The protocol was immunoSEQ multiplex PCR, while the TCRdb copy is restricted to in-frame clones and leaves out a portion. The table includes 2 million to 2.5 million clones, around 93% detected once. The authors divided CD4+ cells into CD45RA+ naive and CD45RA-negative memory subsets. The rearrangement links TRBV5-1 to TRBJ2-5; maybe TRBD2 (5 bases). Sequenced material: naive CD4+ T cells from PBMCs. Subset defined: CD45RA+ positively selected. The receptor's source is a man aged 18-30 years in good health. Some clones in this sample may be carry-over from other donors' samples. CDR3 amino acids: CASSLVGNQETQYF. The DNA of the CDR3 is TGCGCCAGCAGCTTGGTCGGGAATCAAGAGACCCAGTACTTC.